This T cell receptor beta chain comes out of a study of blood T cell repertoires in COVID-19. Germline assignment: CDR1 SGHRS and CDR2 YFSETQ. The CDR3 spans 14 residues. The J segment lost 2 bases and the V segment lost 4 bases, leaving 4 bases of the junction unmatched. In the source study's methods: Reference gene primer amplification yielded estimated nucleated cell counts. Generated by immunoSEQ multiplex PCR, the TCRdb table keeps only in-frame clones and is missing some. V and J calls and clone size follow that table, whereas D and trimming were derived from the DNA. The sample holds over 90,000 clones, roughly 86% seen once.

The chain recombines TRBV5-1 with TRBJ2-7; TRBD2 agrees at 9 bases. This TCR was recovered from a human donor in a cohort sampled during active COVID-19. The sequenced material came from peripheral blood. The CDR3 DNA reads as TGCGCCAGCAGCGACATAGCGGGAGCCTACGAGCAGTACTTC. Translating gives CASSDIAGAYEQYF.